The sequence of this T cell receptor (beta chain) was determined in a study of blood T cell repertoires in COVID-19. Trimming took 4 bases from V and 4 from J, leaving 11 bases between them. The CDR3 length is 14 residues. Germline values: CDR1 MNHEY, CDR2 SMNVEV (reference sequence). Per the authors' pipeline: Quantification of nucleated cells was approximated via reference gene primer amplification. Using immunoSEQ multiplex PCR, the repertoire was profiled, and TCRdb retains in-frame clones only, with some absent. V and J calls and clone size come straight from that table; D and trimming were deduced from the DNA. There are around 99,000 clones in the sample; less than 95% occur only once, and over 4.5% lies in the top ten.

Input material: peripheral blood. The chain uses TRBV27 and TRBJ2-1; TRBD2 is a possible D gene (6 bases). The receptor's source is a man aged 50 or older with acute or convalescent COVID-19. The CDR3 is CASSSGTQYNEQFF. The CDR3 coding sequence is TGTGCCAGCAGTTCCGGGACTCAATACAATGAGCAGTTCTTC.